Listed here are 16 T cell receptor beta chains from one sample, sequenced in a study of blood T cell repertoires in COVID-19. TCRdb's table, derived via immunoSEQ multiplex PCR, lists solely in-frame clones and lacks some. The sample consists of 150,000 to 200,000 clones, roughly 84% of them appearing once. Input material: PBMCs or T cells enriched from blood (not recorded which). The source is a woman aged 25 to 45 who had been exposed to COVID-19.

V and J are TRBV4-2 and TRBJ1-6; D ambiguous. CDR1 and CDR2 (germline): LGHNA, YNFKEQ. V lost 1 base and J lost 0, with 10 bases in between. The CDR3 contains 17 residues. For the CDR3, the DNA is TGTGCCAGCAGCCAAGGCGGAAGGAGCTCCTATAATTCACCCCTCCACTTT. It translates to CASSQGGRSSYNSPLHF.

This chain uses TRBV10-1 with TRBJ1-2; D remains ambiguous. Germline loops: CDR1 WNHNN, CDR2 SYGVQD (reference sequence). Trimming left V 4 bases short and J 6 bases short, with 12 bases between. The CDR3 spans 13 residues. The CDR3 bases are TGCGCCAGCAGTGGAGGCCCGAGGCATGGCTACACCTTC. Amino acids: CASSGGPRHGYTF.

This clone was seen only a few times. J is TRBJ1-6 and V is TRBV3-1 (or the pseudogene TRBV3-2); D not resolved. CDR3 length equals 15 residues. The germline V gene has CDR1 LGHDT and CDR2 YNNKEL (reference sequence). The V gene lost 1 base and the J gene lost 2 bases, with 6 bases spanning the gap. The CDR3 DNA reads as TGTGCCAGCAGCCAAGTCTCCGCCTATAATTCACCCCTCCACTTT. This encodes CASSQVSAYNSPLHF.

This chain joins TRBV11-2 and TRBJ1-5; possible D gene TRBD1, 5 bases. Per the germline V gene, CDR1 is SGHAT and CDR2 is FQNNGV. This CDR3 contains 17 residues. V was pared by 1 base and J by 1 base, with 14 bases between. CDR3 in DNA: TGTGCCAGCAGCTTAGTGGGCAGCGGGGGAAGCAATCAGCCCCAGCATTTT. As protein: CASSLVGSGGSNQPQHF.

This clone occurred once. The rearrangement links TRBV19 to TRBJ1-2, with 9 bases aligning to TRBD1. The junction had 12 bases not matched to a gene; V was cut back by 5 bases and J by 8 bases. Germline V gene data show CDR1 as LNHDA and CDR2 as SQIVND (reference sequence). This CDR3 has 15 amino acids. CDR3 residues: CASSETWDRAEGYTF. CDR3 DNA: TGTGCCAGTAGTGAAACTTGGGACAGGGCTGAAGGCTACACCTTC.

This chain links TRBV11-3 with TRBJ2-1, with TRBD2 matching 8 bases. Per germline, CDR1 SGHNT and CDR2 YENEEA. Unmatched junction bases numbered 10, after V lost 5 bases and J lost 4 bases. This CDR3 comprises 16 residues. The CDR3 sequence: CASSQEVGGAYNEQFF. The CDR3 bases are TGTGCCAGCAGCCAAGAGGTCGGGGGGGCTTACAATGAGCAGTTCTTC.

This clone was detected once. The chain links TRBV6-4 to TRBJ2-7; D call uncertain. The germline CDR1 and CDR2 sequences are MRHNA and SNTAGT. V was shortened by 0 bases and J by 3 bases, with 6 bases between the two germline ends. The CDR3 is 13 amino acids. The CDR3 nucleotides are TGTGCCAGCAGTGACTCGGCAGGCTACGAGCAGTACTTC. It codes for CASSDSAGYEQYF.

The chain couples TRBV7-2 to TRBJ2-1, with TRBD1 matching 8 bases. Looked up from germline, CDR1 is SGHTA and CDR2 is FQGNSA. V lost 3 bases, J lost 4 bases, and 5 bases stayed unmatched. The CDR3 runs to 15 residues. The CDR3 loop is CASSFGQGRYNEQFF. DNA for the CDR3: TGTGCCAGCAGCTTCGGACAGGGCCGGTACAATGAGCAGTTCTTC.

V gene TRBV7-7 combines with J gene TRBJ2-5; 7 bases are shared with TRBD2. There are 15 residues in the CDR3. After removal of 0 bases from V and 4 bases from J, the junction contained 5 bases not matched to a gene. The V gene's germline CDR1 is SSHAT and CDR2 FNYEAQ (reference sequence). CDR3 amino acids: CASSLAAGVGETQYF. The CDR3 DNA reads TGTGCCAGCAGCTTAGCGGCGGGGGTAGGAGAGACCCAGTACTTC. Together with reference TRBV7-7 and TRBJ2-5, the CDR3 gives the full variable domain: GAGVSQSPRYKVTKRGQDVTLRCDPISSHATLYWYQQALGQGPEFLTYFNYEAQPDKSGLPSDRFSAERPEGSISTLTIQRTEQRDSAMYRCASSLAAGVGETQYFGPGTRLLVL.

The CDR3 DNA reads as TGTGCCAGCAGCTTAGAGGCGTTAGGGGGCTCACCGTATGGCTACACCTTC. Encoded protein: CASSLEALGGSPYGYTF. The V and J genes are TRBV7-8 and TRBJ1-2, with TRBD1 matching 7 bases. The germline CDR1 and CDR2 sequences are SGHVS and FQNEAQ. CDR3 length: 17 residues. Trimming at V came to 1 base and at J to 5 bases, leaving 13 bases not matched to a gene. The full variable domain, completed using reference TRBV7-8 and TRBJ1-2, is GAGVSQSPRYKVAKRGQDVALRCDPISGHVSLFWYQQALGQGPEFLTYFQNEAQLDKSGLPSDRFFAERPEGSVSTLKIQRTQQEDSAVYLCASSLEALGGSPYGYTFGSGTRLTVV.

The V and J genes are TRBV4-2 and TRBJ1-2; maybe TRBD1 (5 bases). This CDR3 is 21 amino acids long. Germline V gene data show CDR1 as LGHNA and CDR2 as YNFKEQ. The V and J ends lost 3 bases and 5 bases respectively, with 34 bases between them. CDR3 amino acids: CASSHYKPTKGVRTGGYGYTF. The CDR3 DNA reads TGTGCCAGCAGCCATTACAAACCGACAAAAGGGGTGAGGACCGGCGGTTATGGCTACACCTTC.

The chain is built from TRBV4-1 and TRBJ1-2, with 8 bases identical to TRBD1. V was pared by 1 base and J by 0 bases, with 10 bases of the junction left unmatched. This CDR3 is 18 amino acids long. The germline gives CDR1 MGHRA, CDR2 YSYEKL. The CDR3 DNA follows: TGCGCCAGCAGCCAAGTCTGGACAGGGTGGGGCTCTAACTATGGCTACACCTTC. Translated: CASSQVWTGWGSNYGYTF.

This chain connects TRBV19 to TRBJ2-5; 10 nucleotides agree with TRBD2. V shed 3 bases and J 5 bases; nucleotides not matched to a gene: 3. This CDR3 spans 14 amino acids. Germline loops: CDR1 LNHDA, CDR2 SQIVND (reference sequence). The CDR3 protein is CASSIPLAGETQYF. CDR3 coding DNA: TGTGCCAGTAGTATCCCACTAGCGGGGGAGACCCAGTACTTC.

The chain joins TRBV11-3 to TRBJ2-7, with 9 bases aligning to TRBD1. After removal of 7 bases from V and 2 bases from J, the junction contained 9 bases not matched to a gene. The CDR3 loop spans 15 amino acids. Germline lookup yields CDR1 SGHNT and CDR2 YENEEA. DNA for the CDR3: TGTGCCAGCATCGGCGGGACAGGGAAGACCTACGAGCAGTACTTC. It specifies CASIGGTGKTYEQYF.

The chain combines TRBV5-6 with TRBJ1-3; 7 nucleotides align to TRBD1. After removal of 4 bases from V and 8 bases from J, the junction contained 3 bases not matched to a gene. Germline loops: CDR1 SGHDT, CDR2 YYEEEE. CDR3 length: 12 residues. The CDR3 DNA is TGTGCCAGCAGCCCTCAGGGGGACACCATATATTTT. Amino acids: CASSPQGDTIYF.

This clone was seen ten or more times. V and J are TRBV7-9 and TRBJ1-1; D not resolved. Germline CDR1 SEHNR, CDR2 FQNEAQ (reference sequence). The V end was cut by 7 bases, the J end by 5 bases, with 8 bases between. The length of the CDR3 is 11 residues. CDR3 sequence: CASTWPTEAFF. CDR3 nucleotides: TGTGCCAGCACCTGGCCAACTGAAGCTTTCTTT.